This TCR beta chain originates from a study of T-cell memory formation after mild COVID-19. Study observations and caveats: Contracting CD4+ clones lay largely in CM and EM, with CD8+ ones residing in EMRA. Contracting clones, day 15 to 85, had balanced CD4/CD8, and later expanders favored CD4+.

Trimming left V 4 bases short and J 1 base short, with 4 bases between. This CDR3 spans 12 amino acids. With respect to this clonotype: Its antigen is as yet unknown.

TCRdb reprocessed the 5' RACE reads with MiXCR, giving one entry per CDR3 protein. The data show around 250,000 distinct CDR3 sequences, approximately 10% seen once. The receptor was derived from a man between 18 and 35 years old who had mild COVID-19 (a few samples of this study predate the infection). Cell type and time point are not known. The sequencing sample was made of PBMCs or a T cell subset sorted from them (not recorded which). The chain couples TRBV5-7 to TRBJ2-3; D gene ambiguous. TRBV5-7 is recorded as an ORF, its role being uncertain. The CDR3 loop is CASSKGTDTQYF. The CDR3 DNA follows: TGTGCCAGCAGCAAAGGCACAGATACGCAGTATTTT.